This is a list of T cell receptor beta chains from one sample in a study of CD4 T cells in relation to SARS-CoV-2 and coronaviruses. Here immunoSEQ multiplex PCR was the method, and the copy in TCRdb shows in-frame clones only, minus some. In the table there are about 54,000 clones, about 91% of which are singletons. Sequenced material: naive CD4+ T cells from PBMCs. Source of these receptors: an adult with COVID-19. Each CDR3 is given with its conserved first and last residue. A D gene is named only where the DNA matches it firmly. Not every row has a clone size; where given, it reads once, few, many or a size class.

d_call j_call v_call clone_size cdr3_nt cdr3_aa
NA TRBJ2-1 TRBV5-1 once TGCGCCAGCAGCCAGACTAGTCTTCGGTACAATGAGCAGTTCTTC CASSQTSLRYNEQFF
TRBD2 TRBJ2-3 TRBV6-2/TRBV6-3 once TGTGCCAGCAGCTCGCCGGGACTAGCGGGAGGGGGACATACGCAGTATTTT CASSSPGLAGGGHTQYF
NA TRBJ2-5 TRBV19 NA TGTGCCAGTAGAATAACACAACAAGAGACCCAGTACTTC CASRITQQETQYF
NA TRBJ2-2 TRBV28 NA TGTGCCAGCATCGGTCCGGGGGGCTCCGGGGAGCTGTTTTTT CASIGPGGSGELFF
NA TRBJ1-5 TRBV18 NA TGTGCCAGCTCACCACCGGTGGAGTCAGTGCTCGATCAGCCCCAGCATTTT CASSPPVESVLDQPQHF
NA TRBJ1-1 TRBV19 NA TGTGCCAGTAGTGGTCGGCAGGCGATTAACACTGAAGCTTTCTTT CASSGRQAINTEAFF
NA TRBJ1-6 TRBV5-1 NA TGCGCCAGCAGCTTGGAGGGGCAGGATTCACCCCTCCACTTT CASSLEGQDSPLHF
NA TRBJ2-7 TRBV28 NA TGTGCCAGCAGTTGGACAGTTTTCGAGCAGTACTTC CASSWTVFEQYF
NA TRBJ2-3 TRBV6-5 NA TGTGCCAGCAGAATGGGGCAGGGGACAGATACGCAGTATTTT CASRMGQGTDTQYF
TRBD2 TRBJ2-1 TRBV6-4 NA TGTGCCAGCAGCCGGAACCCGTCCGGCGGGAGCTCCTACAATGAGCAGTTCTTC CASSRNPSGGSSYNEQFF
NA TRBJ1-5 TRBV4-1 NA TGCGCCAGCAGCCAAGTCCGGGACCATCAGCCCCAGCATTTT CASSQVRDHQPQHF
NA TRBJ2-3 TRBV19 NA TGTGCCAGTAGTATTACAGGCGTCACAGATACGCAGTATTTT CASSITGVTDTQYF
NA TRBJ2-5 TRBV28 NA TGTGCCAGCAGTTTCAGGACATTACAAGAGACCCAGTACTTC CASSFRTLQETQYF
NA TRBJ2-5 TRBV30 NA TGTGCCTGGAGTGTGGAGACCCAGTACTTC CAWSVETQYF
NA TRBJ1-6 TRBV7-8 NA TGTGCCAGCAGCTTAGAACGGTATAGTTCACCCCTCCACTTT CASSLERYSSPLHF
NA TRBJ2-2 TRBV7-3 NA TGTGCCAGCAGCTTAGGCCCAACAGTGAACACCGGGGAGCTGTTTTTT CASSLGPTVNTGELFF
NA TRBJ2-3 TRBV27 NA TGTGCCAGCAGTCAGCCGGCCCATACGCAGTATTTT CASSQPAHTQYF
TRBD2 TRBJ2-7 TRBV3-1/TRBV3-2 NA TGTGCCAGCAGCCATCAAGCGGGGCACTACGAGCAGTACTTC CASSHQAGHYEQYF
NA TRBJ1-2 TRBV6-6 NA TGTGCCAGCAGTTACTCGGCAGGAAAAGATCATGGCTACACCTTC CASSYSAGKDHGYTF
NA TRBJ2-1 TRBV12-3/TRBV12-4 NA TGTGCCAGCAGAAAGGACCGGTACAATGAGCAGTTCTTC CASRKDRYNEQFF
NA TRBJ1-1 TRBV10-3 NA TGTGCCATCAGCAGGGCTGAAGCTTTCTTT CAISRAEAFF
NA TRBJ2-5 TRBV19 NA TGTGCCAGTAGTAGTTACCATTGGCCAGCGCAAACCCAAGAGACCCAGTACTTC CASSSYHWPAQTQETQYF
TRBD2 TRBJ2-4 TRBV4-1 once TGCGCCAGCAGCCCGGGACTAGCGGGAACTATTGTCAAAAACATTCAGTACTTC CASSPGLAGTIVKNIQYF
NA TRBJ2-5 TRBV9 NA TGTGCCAGCAGCCCGGAGTCTCAAGAGACCCAGTACTTC CASSPESQETQYF